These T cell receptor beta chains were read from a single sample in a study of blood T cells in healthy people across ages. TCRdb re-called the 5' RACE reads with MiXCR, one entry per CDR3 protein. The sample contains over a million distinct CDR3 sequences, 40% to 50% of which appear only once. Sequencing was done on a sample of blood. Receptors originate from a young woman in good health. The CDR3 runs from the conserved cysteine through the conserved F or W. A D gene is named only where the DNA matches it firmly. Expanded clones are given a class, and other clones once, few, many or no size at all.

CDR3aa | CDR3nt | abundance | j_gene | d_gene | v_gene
CSASTSGRPAEQYF | TGCAGTGCCTCGACTAGCGGGAGACCGGCCGAGCAGTACTTC | few | TRBJ2-7 | TRBD2 | TRBV20-1
CSARGGTSGYEQYF | TGCAGTGCTAGGGGAGGGACTAGCGGTTACGAGCAGTACTTC | NA | TRBJ2-7 | TRBD2 | TRBV20-1
CAGRTAGQDSYEQYF | TGTGCCGGCAGAACAGCGGGACAGGATTCCTACGAGCAGTACTTC | NA | TRBJ2-7 | NA | TRBV6-2/TRBV6-3
CASSLEVLLYGYTF | TGTGCCAGCAGTTTAGAAGTCCTCCTCTATGGCTACACCTTC | few | TRBJ1-2 | NA | TRBV28
CASSLGDVTYEQYF | TGTGCCAGCAGCTTGGGGGACGTTACCTACGAGCAGTACTTC | few | TRBJ2-7 | NA | TRBV7-9
CASSRTDRDTEAFF | TGTGCCAGCAGCCGGACGGACAGGGACACTGAAGCTTTCTTT | NA | TRBJ1-1 | TRBD1 | TRBV4-2
CASRPQGEGKYEQYF | TGTGCCAGCAGACCACAGGGGGAGGGAAAGTACGAGCAGTACTTC | few | TRBJ2-7 | NA | TRBV28
CATYRDTLGDYGYTF | TGTGCCACCTACAGGGATACCCTCGGTGACTATGGCTACACCTTC | NA | TRBJ1-2 | NA | TRBV6-5
CASSQPGTSGPKNIQYF | TGCGCCAGCAGCCAACCGGGGACTAGCGGACCAAAAAACATTCAGTACTTC | few | TRBJ2-4 | TRBD2 | TRBV4-1
CASSVAQSHGYTF | TGTGCCAGCAGTGTTGCCCAGAGTCACGGCTACACCTTC | NA | TRBJ1-2 | NA | TRBV27
CASSSPTLSSYEQYF | TGTGCCAGCAGTTCTCCCACATTAAGCTCCTACGAGCAGTACTTC | many | TRBJ2-7 | NA | TRBV28
CASSPNQGLQETQYF | TGTGCCAGCAGCCCGAACCAGGGCCTCCAAGAGACCCAGTACTTC | few | TRBJ2-5 | NA | TRBV5-6
CSAKPSGSTDTQYF | TGCAGTGCTAAACCTAGCGGGAGCACAGATACGCAGTATTTT | NA | TRBJ2-3 | TRBD2 | TRBV20-1
CASSSAGTGGKGNYGYTF | TGTGCCAGCAGCTCTGCGGGGACAGGGGGAAAGGGAAACTATGGCTACACCTTC | NA | TRBJ1-2 | TRBD1 | TRBV3-1
CASSDGSSGGNQETQYF | TGTGCCAGCAGTGATGGATCTAGCGGGGGAAACCAAGAGACCCAGTACTTC | few | TRBJ2-5 | TRBD2 | TRBV2